This TCR beta chain was recovered during a study of vaccination and CD4 T cells after COVID-19. Across the whole study: Convalescent individuals numbered four females and six males, two being Hispanic. Cultures serving as controls received a peptide pool (CEFX or HIV-1 Nef) or no peptide.

The CDR3 consists of 14 residues. The V and J ends lost 5 bases and 5 bases respectively, with 14 bases between them. In germline, CDR1 is SGHTA, CDR2 FQGNSA. The assay that was used to sequence DNA from cultured CD4+ T cells was the Oncomine TCR Beta short-read assay. TCRdb used MiXCR to reprocess the PCR reads, holding one entry per CDR3 protein. This table holds about 19,000 distinct CDR3 sequences, roughly 29% found once. This clonotype was recorded a few times. Its antigen remains unknown. Study results and limitations: The appearance of a median 86.3% of reactive clones in convalescent patients occurred only post-vaccination.

Treatment here: roughly 11-day PBMC culture with coronavirus spike peptide pools or control peptides (ViraFEST assay). Investigators isolated CD4+ T cells by negative selection after about 10 days of culture. Input material: cultured CD4+ T cells from blood. The rearrangement links TRBV7-2 to TRBJ2-3; D may be TRBD2 (6 bases). This receptor was taken from a human donor with COVID-19. The CDR3, as DNA: TGTGCCAGCAGCCCAGGGACTTATGGAGATACGCAGTATTTT. Translating it yields CASSPGTYGDTQYF.